This TCR beta chain was recorded in a study of blood T cell repertoires in COVID-19. Study-wide context: Acute-phase and convalescent COVID-19 samples originated in the United States, Italy and Spain. The analysed material was cDNA or gDNA that came from T cells, B-cell-depleted T cells, or PBMCs.

Per germline, CDR1 SNHLY and CDR2 FYNNEI. V lost 3 bases to trimming and J lost 0 bases, with 9 bases between them. CDR3 length: 14 amino acids. In the authors' methods: Researchers report that nucleated cell counts were estimated from reference gene primer amplification. Assay: immunoSEQ multiplex PCR; the TCRdb copy retains only in-frame clones and omits some. V and J calls and clone size come straight from that table; D and trimming were deduced from the DNA. The repertoire includes 200,000 to 250,000 clones, approximately 81% of them detected once, and roughly a tenth sits in the top ten. The source is a woman at least 80 years old with acute or convalescent COVID-19. Sequenced material: peripheral blood. V usage is TRBV2 and J usage is TRBJ2-7; possibly TRBD2 for D (6 bases). The CDR3 nucleotides read TGTGCCAGCAGTGATGAGCGGGCCTCCTACGAGCAGTACTTC. Translated: CASSDERASYEQYF.